Presented here are 22 T cell receptor beta chains from one specimen sequenced in a study of OX40 agonist ivuxolimab in advanced cancers. Libraries were made using the immunoSEQ multiplex PCR assay. Entries here come from immuneACCESS through TCRdb and include only in-frame sequences with V and J called. Some clones fail to appear in such tables; in the studies checked, an unresolved V gene covers under half of the shortfall, and the cause of the remainder is unknown. Present in this sample are around 36,000 clones, about 82% of which were seen just once. The ten top clones hold more than 20% of the sample. Sequencing used CD4+ or CD8+ T cells sorted from blood, obtained in a trial of the OX40 agonist ivuxolimab. Every receptor here comes from an adult with an advanced solid tumor such as melanoma, head and neck, liver or kidney cancer.

CDR3 sequence (DNA): TGTGCCGGTGGGGGGGGCCTGAGCAATCAGCCCCAGCATTTT. As protein: CAGGGGLSNQPQHF. V and J are TRBV27 and TRBJ1-5; weak D call: TRBD1 (6 bases). The CDR3 loop spans 14 amino acids. Deletions cut 11 bases from V and 1 base from J, with 15 bases between. In germline, CDR1 is MNHEY, CDR2 SMNVEV (reference sequence).

V is TRBV28 and J is TRBJ2-7; 7 bases map to TRBD2. The CDR3 covers 15 residues. From germline, CDR1 is MDHEN and CDR2 SYDVKM. V lost 5 bases to trimming and J lost 9 bases; unmatched junction nucleotides: 16. The CDR3 region has the DNA TGTGCCAGCAGTACCCCGGGGGGTGGCTGGGGTGGGCAGTACTTC. Translating gives CASSTPGGGWGGQYF.

This chain links TRBV5-8 with TRBJ2-1, with a possible D match to TRBD2 (5 bases). The CDR3 consists of 14 residues. Germline-derived CDR1 and CDR2 are SGHTS and YDEGEE. V lost 7 bases, J lost 4 bases, and 15 bases lay in between. The CDR3 DNA reads as TGTGCCAGCTTCAGGACTTGGCCTTACAATGAGCAGTTCTTC. Amino acids: CASFRTWPYNEQFF.

The V call is TRBV6-1, the J call TRBJ1-1, with D perhaps matching TRBD1 (6 bases). V lost 7 bases and J lost 6, with 12 bases in between. The germline V gene has CDR1 MNHNS and CDR2 SASEGT. The CDR3 runs to 12 residues. For the CDR3, the DNA is TGTGCCAGCACCTGGAACAGGGCTGAAGCTTTCTTT. This gives the protein CASTWNRAEAFF.

The rearrangement uses TRBV4-2 and TRBJ2-2; 9 nucleotides agree with TRBD2. The germline V gene has CDR1 LGHNA and CDR2 YNFKEQ. Germline trimming cut 0 bases from V and 1 base from J; bases unmatched to any gene: 6. The CDR3 covers 18 residues. This CDR3 reads CASSQELAGLLNTGELFF. As DNA, the CDR3 is TGTGCCAGCAGCCAAGAACTAGCGGGCCTTCTGAACACCGGGGAGCTGTTTTTT.

Here the CDR3 reads CASSQEGAQGPTDTQYF. Written as DNA, the CDR3 is TGTGCCAGCAGCCAAGAAGGGGCCCAGGGACCCACAGATACGCAGTATTTT. The chain employs TRBV4-2 and TRBJ2-3, with D perhaps given as TRBD1 or TRBD2 (5 bases each). Between the trimmed V and J ends, which lost 0 bases and 2 bases, there was a span of 15 bases. The CDR3 totals 17 residues. Germline assignment: CDR1 LGHNA and CDR2 YNFKEQ.

This clone appeared once. The V and J genes are TRBV11-2 and TRBJ1-5, with D unresolved. Per germline, CDR1 SGHAT and CDR2 FQNNGV. V shed 1 base and J shed 9 bases, with 13 bases lying between them. This CDR3 contains 14 residues. CDR3 nucleotides: TGTGCCAGCAGCTTAGGACCAGAGGGTTGGCCCCAGCATTTT. As protein: CASSLGPEGWPQHF.

The chain is built from TRBV11-3 and TRBJ1-2, with D perhaps matching TRBD1 (5 bases). The length of the CDR3 is 15 residues. Trimming took off 1 base at V and 3 bases at J, with 12 bases between the two ends. Germline V gene lookup returns CDR1 SGHNT and CDR2 YENEEA. DNA of the CDR3: TGTGCCAGCAGCTTAGTACTCGAGGGACACTATGGCTACACCTTC. It yields the protein CASSLVLEGHYGYTF.

This clone was recorded only once. V usage is TRBV7-9 and J usage is TRBJ1-2, with D hard to call. The ends were cut back, 1 base at V and 2 bases at J, with 11 bases in the middle. Germline V gene data show CDR1 as SEHNR and CDR2 as FQNEAQ (reference sequence). CDR3 length: 15 amino acids. The CDR3 DNA reads TGTGCCAGCAGCTTAGTGAACCAAGAGAACTATGGCTACACCTTC. This codes for CASSLVNQENYGYTF.

V is TRBV27 and J is TRBJ1-1; D not resolved. This CDR3 is 16 amino acids long. V lost 1 base and J lost 3, with 15 bases in between. Germline CDR1 and CDR2: MNHEY and SMNVEV (reference sequence). The CDR3 here is CASSLLGMSQDTEAFF. CDR3 bases: TGTGCCAGCAGTTTATTGGGTATGAGTCAGGACACTGAAGCTTTCTTT.

V gene TRBV19 combines with J gene TRBJ2-5; TRBD2 agrees at 12 bases. The V gene's germline CDR1 is LNHDA and CDR2 SQIVND (reference sequence). The CDR3 has 21 amino acids. Trimming removed 5 bases from V and 2 bases from J; junction bases left unmatched: 21. CDR3 DNA: TGTGCCAGTAGTTCCCTGGTGGGACTAGCGGGTCTCGAAGGGCCTCAAGAGACCCAGTACTTC. Translation gives CASSSLVGLAGLEGPQETQYF.

This clone was recorded once. The chain joins TRBV27 to TRBJ1-2; D gene unclear. The CDR3 is 14 amino acids. Germline V gives CDR1 MNHEY, CDR2 SMNVEV (reference sequence). Trimming removed 6 bases at V and 3 bases at J, with 14 bases between. The CDR3 spells CASRPGIWDYGYTF. CDR3 in DNA: TGTGCCAGCAGACCAGGAATTTGGGACTATGGCTACACCTTC.

This chain joins TRBV7-9 and TRBJ2-1; the match to TRBD1 covers 9 bases. V was clipped by 2 bases and J by 7 bases; unmatched bases: 6. Germline V gene data show CDR1 as SEHNR and CDR2 as FQNEAQ (reference sequence). This CDR3 has 15 amino acids. The CDR3 region is CASSLSGQGVNEQFF. The CDR3 DNA reads TGTGCCAGCAGCTTATCGGGACAGGGAGTTAATGAGCAGTTCTTC. Using reference TRBV7-9 and TRBJ2-1 for the parts outside the CDR3, the full variable domain is DTGVSQNPRHKITKRGQNVTFRCDPISEHNRLYWYRQTLGQGPEFLTYFQNEAQLEKSRLLSDRFSAERPKGSFSTLEIQRTEQGDSAMYLCASSLSGQGVNEQFFGPGTRLTVL.

The J gene is TRBJ1-5, the V gene TRBV6-1, with D unclear. Germline CDR1 and CDR2: MNHNS and SASEGT. V was pared by 8 bases and J by 6 bases, with 14 bases between. The length of the CDR3 is 13 residues. CDR3: CASVGGEGQPQHF. In DNA form, the CDR3 reads TGTGCCAGCGTGGGTGGGGAAGGTCAGCCCCAGCATTTT.

This chain uses TRBV7-9 with TRBJ1-6, with a tentative D call TRBD1 (6 bases). Trimming took off 4 bases at V and 6 bases at J, with 16 bases between the two ends. Germline V gives CDR1 SEHNR, CDR2 FQNEAQ (reference sequence). CDR3 length equals 16 residues. CDR3 DNA: TGTGCCAGCAGCTCCTCTCGGGCAGGGGTTAATTCACCCCTCCACTTT. Translated: CASSSSRAGVNSPLHF.

J is TRBJ2-5 and V is TRBV7-6, with 7 bases that match TRBD2. V trimming: 1 base; J trimming: 5 bases; junction bases outside the gene matches: 7. Germline V CDR1 and CDR2: SGHVS, FNYEAQ. The CDR3 spans 15 residues. CDR3 in amino acids: CASSLGGGPGETQYF. The CDR3 DNA follows: TGTGCCAGCAGCTTAGGGGGAGGGCCTGGGGAGACCCAGTACTTC. Together with reference TRBV7-6 and TRBJ2-5, the CDR3 gives the full variable domain: GAGVSQSPRYKVTKRGQDVALRCDPISGHVSLYWYRQALGQGPEFLTYFNYEAQQDKSGLPNDRFSAERPEGSISTLTIQRTEQRDSAMYRCASSLGGGPGETQYFGPGTRLLVL.

The genes are TRBV6-4 and TRBJ2-1, with TRBD2 identical over 7 bases. Germline lookup yields CDR1 MRHNA and CDR2 SNTAGT. The CDR3 is made up of 17 amino acids. V lost 0 bases to trimming and J lost 4 bases; unmatched junction nucleotides: 9. Here the CDR3 reads CASSDSWEGGPYNEQFF. CDR3 DNA sequence: TGTGCCAGCAGTGACTCATGGGAGGGAGGGCCTTACAATGAGCAGTTCTTC.

The chain has TRBV6-6 and TRBJ1-1; TRBD1 aligns across 9 bases. Germline V gene lookup returns CDR1 MNHNY and CDR2 SVGAGI (reference sequence). Trimming took 5 bases from V and 4 from J; bases not matched to a gene: 5. There are 14 residues in the CDR3. The chain's CDR3 is CASSPQGAGTEAFF. CDR3 nucleotide sequence: TGTGCCAGCAGTCCACAGGGGGCCGGCACTGAAGCTTTCTTT.

The V and J genes are TRBV4-1 and TRBJ2-7; D might be TRBD1 (5 bases). Germline assignment: CDR1 MGHRA and CDR2 YSYEKL. Trimming left V 3 bases short and J 3 bases short, with 9 bases between. The length of the CDR3 is 13 residues. The CDR3 protein is CASSHRGGYEQYF. As DNA, the CDR3 is TGCGCCAGCAGCCATAGGGGTGGCTACGAGCAGTACTTC.

The V gene is TRBV11-2, the J gene TRBJ2-1; D may correspond to TRBD1 or TRBD2 (5 bases each). This CDR3 has 14 amino acids. V was cut by 5 bases and J by 4 bases, with 12 bases left in between. Germline lookup yields CDR1 SGHAT and CDR2 FQNNGV. CDR3 region: CASSLGTDYNEQFF. The CDR3 DNA sequence: TGTGCCAGCAGCCTAGGGACGGATTACAATGAGCAGTTCTTC.

Of note for this clone: Being one base from a much bigger clone, this may be a read error. The V and J genes are TRBV7-9 and TRBJ2-2; no clear D. Trimming stripped 0 bases from V and 7 bases from J, with 9 bases between. Germline V lookup: CDR1 SEHNR, CDR2 FQNEAQ (reference sequence). The CDR3 totals 14 residues. The CDR3 region has the DNA TGTGCCAGCAGCTTAGCGTCGGCCGGCGGGGAGCTGTTTTTT. The encoded protein is CASSLASAGGELFF.

This sequence joins TRBV4-1 and TRBJ2-2, with 14 bases matching TRBD2. V shed 4 bases, J shed 3 bases, and the junction held 10 bases outside the gene matches. This CDR3 has 19 amino acids. Germline V gene lookup returns CDR1 MGHRA and CDR2 YSYEKL. CDR3 coding DNA: TGCGCCAGCAGCCTTCTAGGGACTAGCGGGAGTACGGACACCGGGGAGCTGTTTTTT. Protein: CASSLLGTSGSTDTGELFF.